The entry below describes one T cell receptor beta chain. Other DNA sequences in this sample translate to the same CDR3. The sample comes from a study of control samples from healthy donors and cancer patients. Profiled with immunoSEQ multiplex PCR; TCRdb holds only in-frame clones, not every one. The table shows around 80,000 clones, with approximately 91% occurring only once. The CDR3 sequence is 14 residues long. Trimming pared 3 bases from V and 0 bases from J, leaving 8 bases between. CDR1 is SNHLY, CDR2 FYNNEI, per germline. The sample consisted of blood. The clonotype was recovered from a woman aged 45-59 years in good health. The rearrangement links TRBV2 to TRBJ1-1; D is ambiguous. DNA for the CDR3: TGTGCCAGCAGTGAGAATAGACTGAACACTGAAGCTTTCTTT. Protein product: CASSENRLNTEAFF. Looking up the rest from reference TRBV2 and TRBJ1-1 gives the full variable domain: EPEVTQTPSHQVTQMGQEVILRCVPISNHLYFYWYRQILGQKVEFLVSFYNNEISEKSEIFDDQFSVERPDGSNFTLKIRSTKLEDSAMYFCASSENRLNTEAFFGQGTRLTVV.